What follows are 26 T cell receptor beta chains derived from one specimen sequenced in a study of PD-L1 blockade in urothelial cancer (dated by TCRdb to 2016 to 2017). The library was made by the immunoSEQ multiplex PCR assay. Not all clones reach the TCRdb copy of this immuneACCESS table, which keeps in-frame sequences only. Checked studies attribute under half of the gap to unresolved V genes and leave the rest unexplained. Across this sample there are around 30,000 clones, with around 75% seen only once. 2% to 2.5% of the sample belongs to the ten largest clones. Sequenced material: PBMCs, taken around atezolizumab (anti-PD-L1) treatment. The receptors were sampled from a man in his fifties or sixties with urothelial cancer.

The chain recombines TRBV7-9 with TRBJ1-1; 11 positions match TRBD1. This CDR3 is 16 amino acids long. The trim removed 5 bases at V and 4 bases at J, leaving 9 bases unmatched. Per germline, CDR1 SEHNR and CDR2 FQNEAQ (reference sequence). CDR3: CASSRTGGGWSTEAFF. CDR3 sequence (DNA): TGTGCCAGCAGCAGGACAGGGGGCGGGTGGAGCACTGAAGCTTTCTTT. Based on the CDR3 plus reference TRBV7-9 and TRBJ1-1, the full variable domain is DTGVSQNPRHKITKRGQNVTFRCDPISEHNRLYWYRQTLGQGPEFLTYFQNEAQLEKSRLLSDRFSAERPKGSFSTLEIQRTEQGDSAMYLCASSRTGGGWSTEAFFGQGTRLTVV.

This sequence joins TRBV19 and TRBJ2-6; 7 bases are shared with TRBD1. Germline V CDR1 and CDR2: LNHDA, SQIVND (reference sequence). The ends lost 6 bases at V and 6 bases at J; junction bases unmatched: 17. This CDR3 region has 18 residues. The CDR3 DNA is TGTGCCAGTAGCGCCCTTAGACAGGGTACTGGGCAGGCCAACGTCCTGACTTTC. Encoded protein: CASSALRQGTGQANVLTF.

The chain joins TRBV5-1 to TRBJ2-2, with 7 bases aligning to TRBD2. The CDR3 is 17 residues long. After removal of 7 bases from V and 7 bases from J, the junction contained 19 bases not matched to a gene. Germline CDR1 and CDR2: SGHRS and YFSETQ. The CDR3 region is CASPKLSGMAPGGELFF. The DNA for the CDR3 is TGCGCCAGCCCCAAGCTCAGCGGGATGGCGCCGGGCGGGGAGCTGTTTTTT.

The chain employs TRBV5-1 and TRBJ2-1, with a tentative D call TRBD1 (5 bases). CDR1 and CDR2 from the germline V gene are SGHRS and YFSETQ. V was clipped by 4 bases and J by 10 bases, with 30 bases between them. The CDR3 has 18 residues. The CDR3 bases are TGCGCCAGCAGCCTCCTCTCTTGGGGCGGTACCGCGCAAGGGGAGCAGTTCTTC. Translated: CASSLLSWGGTAQGEQFF.

This chain links TRBV27 with TRBJ2-7; no firm D call. This CDR3 comprises 14 residues. In germline, CDR1 is MNHEY, CDR2 SMNVEV (reference sequence). Trimming cost V 3 bases and J 2 bases, with 11 bases left between them. The CDR3 DNA reads TGTGCCAGCAGTTTGAGCAGGAATACCTACGAGCAGTACTTC. Its translation is CASSLSRNTYEQYF.

The gene calls are TRBV7-5 and TRBJ1-1; no check of the table's D call, TRBD1, against the DNA was made. TRBV7-5 is given as a pseudogene. The CDR3 extends over 15 amino acids. Here the CDR3 DNA reads TGTGCCAGAAGCTCTCAGGGGGAATTGAACACTGAAGCTTTCTTT. Amino acid sequence: CARSSQGELNTEAFF.

The V call is TRBV11-3, the J call TRBJ2-5, with 10 bases matching TRBD1. The V gene's germline CDR1 is SGHNT and CDR2 YENEEA. This CDR3 spans 14 amino acids. The ends lost 3 bases at V and 5 bases at J; junction bases unmatched: 3. This CDR3 reads CASSLTGGLETQYF. The CDR3 nucleotides are TGTGCCAGCAGCTTGACAGGGGGCTTGGAGACCCAGTACTTC.

This chain joins TRBV29-1 and TRBJ2-7; 8 bases match TRBD2. Trimming took 6 bases from V and 9 from J; bases not matched to a gene: 10. Germline CDR1 and CDR2: SQVTM and ANQGSEA. CDR3 length equals 12 residues. The CDR3 nucleotides are TGCAGCGTGGGGACTAGTGGGCGAGGGCAGTACTTC. This translates into CSVGTSGRGQYF.

This chain connects TRBV6-1 to TRBJ1-2; 7 positions agree with TRBD1. V shed 4 bases and J 3 bases; nucleotides not matched to a gene: 2. CDR1 is MNHNS and CDR2 is SASEGT in the germline V gene. The CDR3 extends over 13 amino acids. The CDR3 nucleotides are TGTGCCAGCAGTGCGGGACAGCACTATGGCTACACCTTC. Its translation is CASSAGQHYGYTF.

The chain's CDR3 is CASSLVLAGGTTDTQYF. CDR3 bases: TGTGCCAGCAGCTTAGTACTAGCGGGAGGGACCACAGATACGCAGTATTTT. J is TRBJ2-3 and V is TRBV7-6, with 13 bases fitting TRBD2. Trimming removed 1 base from V and 2 bases from J; junction bases left unmatched: 3. Germline loops: CDR1 SGHVS, CDR2 FNYEAQ. This CDR3 has 17 amino acids.

The chain has TRBV27 and TRBJ2-7, with D perhaps matching TRBD1 (6 bases). Deletions cut 4 bases from V and 2 bases from J, with 18 bases between. Germline assignment: CDR1 MNHEY and CDR2 SMNVEV (reference sequence). The CDR3 has 16 residues. CDR3 nucleotides: TGTGCCAGCAGTTCGCGGACAGATCTTCATACCTACGAGCAGTACTTC. It yields the protein CASSSRTDLHTYEQYF.

This sequence joins TRBV15 and TRBJ2-1; 9 nucleotides match TRBD1. J gave up 13 bases and V 2 bases, and 9 bases lay outside the gene matches. Germline V gene data show CDR1 as LNHNV and CDR2 as YYDKDF (reference sequence). The CDR3 extends over 14 amino acids. The DNA of the CDR3 is TGTGCCACCAGCAGATCACGAACAGGGGGCGAACAGTTCTTC. This gives the protein CATSRSRTGGEQFF.

The chain joins TRBV5-1 to TRBJ2-3, with a tentative D call TRBD1 (6 bases). The CDR3 length is 15 residues. V was pared by 2 bases and J by 6 bases, with 16 bases between. Germline-derived CDR1 and CDR2 are SGHRS and YFSETQ. DNA of the CDR3: TGCGCCAGCAGCTTCCGGGACATCCAGTCCGATACGCAGTATTTT. It encodes CASSFRDIQSDTQYF.

This clone was counted a single time. The CDR3 nucleotides are TGCGCCAGCAGCTTGGACAACAATGAGCAGTTCTTC. This gives the protein CASSLDNNEQFF. The J gene is TRBJ2-1, the V gene TRBV5-1; D call uncertain. Looked up from germline, CDR1 is SGHRS and CDR2 is YFSETQ. Trimming removed 0 bases from V and 5 bases from J, with 3 bases in between. The CDR3 consists of 12 residues.

The chain has TRBV28 and TRBJ2-2; 7 bases match TRBD1. Germline CDR1 and CDR2: MDHEN and SYDVKM. V shed 4 bases and J 5 bases; nucleotides not matched to a gene: 4. This CDR3 contains 14 residues. The CDR3 nucleotides read TGTGCCAGCAGTTCAACAGGGGAAACCGGGGAGCTGTTTTTT. It yields the protein CASSSTGETGELFF.

J is TRBJ2-7 and V is TRBV5-6; 8 nucleotides align to TRBD1. J lost 4 bases, V lost 5 bases, and 11 bases had no gene match. This CDR3 region has 15 residues. Germline-derived CDR1 and CDR2 are SGHDT and YYEEEE. CDR3 bases: TGTGCCAGCAGTTTAGGACAGGGACGAGGGTACGAGCAGTACTTC. The encoded protein is CASSLGQGRGYEQYF. Full variable domain (missing parts from reference TRBV5-6 and TRBJ2-7): DAGVTQSPTHLIKTRGQQVTLRCSPKSGHDTVSWYQQALGQGPQFIFQYYEEEERQRGNFPDRFSGHQFPNYSSELNVNALLLGDSALYLCASSLGQGRGYEQYFGPGTRLTVT.

The V gene is TRBV18, the J gene TRBJ1-4; 7 positions agree with TRBD1. The V gene end was trimmed by 3 bases and the J gene end by 14 bases; junction bases not matched to a gene: 6. The CDR3 sequence is 12 residues long. The germline V gene has CDR1 KGHSH and CDR2 LQKENI. This CDR3 reads CASSPGGGGLFF. In DNA, the CDR3 is TGTGCCAGCTCACCTGGAGGGGGCGGGCTGTTTTTT.

The chain couples TRBV18 to TRBJ2-3; possibly TRBD1 for D (6 bases). Deletions cut 5 bases from V and 5 bases from J, with 17 bases between. From germline, CDR1 is KGHSH and CDR2 LQKENI. This CDR3 is 15 amino acids long. CDR3 in amino acids: CASSAYRERGDTQYF. DNA of the CDR3: TGTGCCAGCTCAGCCTACAGGGAGAGGGGAGATACGCAGTATTTT.

The chain couples TRBV5-6 to TRBJ1-1; TRBD1 matches 9 bases. The CDR3 sequence is 16 residues long. The V segment lost 4 bases and the J segment 0 bases; nucleotides outside the gene matches: 7. The germline V gene has CDR1 SGHDT and CDR2 YYEEEE. CDR3 bases: TGTGCCAGCAGCACTGGGACAGGGAGGATGAACACTGAAGCTTTCTTT. Encoded protein: CASSTGTGRMNTEAFF.

V and J are TRBV6-5 and TRBJ2-7; the D gene is possibly TRBD1 (6 bases). The CDR3 is 13 amino acids. Germline CDR1 reads MNHEY; CDR2 reads SVGAGI. The V end lost 5 bases, the J end lost 5 bases, and 13 bases lay between the germline ends. DNA for the CDR3: TGTGCCAGCAGTGGGCAGGGGAAGAACGAGCAGTACTTC. It yields the protein CASSGQGKNEQYF.

The rearrangement joins TRBV15 to TRBJ2-5; no definite D call. The CDR3 consists of 11 residues. V gave up 5 bases and J gave up 3 bases, with 4 bases separating them. From germline, CDR1 is LNHNV and CDR2 YYDKDF (reference sequence). CDR3 DNA: TGTGCCACCAGCCTCGAAGAGACCCAGTACTTC. Translation gives CATSLEETQYF.

The chain combines TRBV19 with TRBJ1-5; tentatively, D is TRBD1 (6 bases). V dropped 5 bases and J dropped 0 bases, with 14 bases sitting between them. Germline values: CDR1 LNHDA, CDR2 SQIVND (reference sequence). The CDR3 consists of 16 residues. CDR3 nucleotide sequence: TGTGCCAGTAGTCCGTGGACAGTCTATAGCAATCAGCCCCAGCATTTT. It encodes CASSPWTVYSNQPQHF. The whole variable domain, filled in from reference TRBV19 and TRBJ1-5, reads DGGITQSPKYLFRKEGQNVTLSCEQNLNHDAMYWYRQDPGQGLRLIYYSQIVNDFQKGDIAEGYSVSREKKESFPLTVTSAQKNPTAFYLCASSPWTVYSNQPQHFGDGTRLSIL.

Only a few counts were recorded for this clone. The chain joins TRBV19 to TRBJ2-5; no clear D. Germline V CDR1 and CDR2: LNHDA, SQIVND (reference sequence). This CDR3 region has 13 residues. The V end lost 1 base, the J end lost 0 bases, and 3 bases lay between the germline ends. The CDR3 region has the DNA TGTGCCAGTAGTATAGCCAACCAAGAGACCCAGTACTTC. This gives the protein CASSIANQETQYF.

The chain employs TRBV10-1 and TRBJ2-3, with a tentative D call TRBD1 (5 bases). Deletions cut 2 bases from V and 3 bases from J, with 12 bases between. CDR3 length: 15 residues. Per the germline V gene, CDR1 is WNHNN and CDR2 is SYGVQD (reference sequence). The CDR3 bases are TGCGCCAGCAGTGAGAGAACAGCAGGGACAGATACGCAGTATTTT. As protein: CASSERTAGTDTQYF.

The chain carries TRBV5-1 and TRBJ2-5; D possibly corresponds to TRBD2 (5 bases). Germline V gene lookup returns CDR1 SGHRS and CDR2 YFSETQ. CDR3 length: 15 residues. With 2 bases removed from V and 5 bases from J, the gap between germline ends came to 16 bases. CDR3 loop: CASSFQASWEETQYF. CDR3 DNA sequence: TGCGCCAGCAGCTTTCAAGCTAGCTGGGAGGAGACCCAGTACTTC.

This clone was picked up a small number of times. The chain employs TRBV18 and TRBJ1-1; possibly TRBD1 for D (5 bases). With 4 bases removed from V and 4 bases from J, the gap between germline ends came to 10 bases. This CDR3 has 13 residues. Germline V lookup: CDR1 KGHSH, CDR2 LQKENI. CDR3 nucleotide sequence: TGTGCCAGCTCACAACAGGAGGGCACTGAAGCTTTCTTT. Residues: CASSQQEGTEAFF.